This TCR beta chain is from a study of STAT5B mutations in CD4+ large granular lymphocyte leukemia. Study-wide context: Among healthy controls, a particular HLA allele went with more CDR3 'QG' motifs.

The assay was immunoSEQ multiplex PCR, and TCRdb's table has in-frame clones only and misses some. The profile covers under 35,000 clones, with less than 90% appearing a single time and roughly 0.38% taken by the ten largest. A word on this clone: Its specificity is not known.

This CDR3 region has 18 residues. V lost 4 bases to trimming and J lost 0 bases; unmatched junction nucleotides: 8. From germline, CDR1 is LNHDA and CDR2 SQIVND (reference sequence). Findings and limits, study-wide: Top patient clones used TRBV06 genes more often: 8/27 versus 2/35 in controls.

The sequence derives from a human donor in good health. The V and J genes are TRBV19 and TRBJ2-1; TRBD2 matches at 11 bases. Sequencing input: CD4+ T cells from blood buffy coats. The chain's CDR3 is CASSKTSGSLRSYNEQFF. The CDR3 DNA reads as TGTGCCAGTAGTAAAACTAGCGGGAGCCTCCGCTCCTACAATGAGCAGTTCTTC.